The source of this T cell receptor beta chain is a study of Ad26.COV2.S vaccination and SARS-CoV-2 variants. Study background: Once or twice, 56 days apart, Ad26.COV2.S was delivered intramuscularly. Study-wide results and limits: Among vaccine recipients, spike-specific TCR breadth exceeded that of placebo recipients. Whether participants received vaccine or placebo, their non-spike TCR breadth was similar.

Profiled with immunoSEQ multiplex PCR; TCRdb holds only in-frame clones, not every one. The sample includes around 450,000 clones, approximately 87% of them seen just once. About this clone: Antigen unknown.

Treatment: around 19 received Ad26.COV2.S at low or high dose, single or two shots; about 5 received placebo; per-sample allocation not given. Each sample was drawn 63 days after the first injection (of vaccine or placebo). Aged 18-55 years, donor was enrolled in Boston in about 2020. The CDR3 loop spans 17 amino acids. V trimming: 1 base; J trimming: 0 bases; junction bases outside the gene matches: 5. Germline lookup yields CDR1 SGDLS and CDR2 YYNGEE. The receptor was derived from a person between 18 and 65 years old who received the Ad26.COV2.S COVID-19 vaccine or a placebo. The V and J genes are TRBV9 and TRBJ2-2; 8 bases map to TRBD1. The source material was peripheral blood, sampled in a trial of Ad26.COV2.S vaccine versus placebo. DNA of the CDR3: TGTGCCAGCAGCGTATCTCGGACAGGGTCGAACACCGGGGAGCTGTTTTTT. As protein: CASSVSRTGSNTGELFF.